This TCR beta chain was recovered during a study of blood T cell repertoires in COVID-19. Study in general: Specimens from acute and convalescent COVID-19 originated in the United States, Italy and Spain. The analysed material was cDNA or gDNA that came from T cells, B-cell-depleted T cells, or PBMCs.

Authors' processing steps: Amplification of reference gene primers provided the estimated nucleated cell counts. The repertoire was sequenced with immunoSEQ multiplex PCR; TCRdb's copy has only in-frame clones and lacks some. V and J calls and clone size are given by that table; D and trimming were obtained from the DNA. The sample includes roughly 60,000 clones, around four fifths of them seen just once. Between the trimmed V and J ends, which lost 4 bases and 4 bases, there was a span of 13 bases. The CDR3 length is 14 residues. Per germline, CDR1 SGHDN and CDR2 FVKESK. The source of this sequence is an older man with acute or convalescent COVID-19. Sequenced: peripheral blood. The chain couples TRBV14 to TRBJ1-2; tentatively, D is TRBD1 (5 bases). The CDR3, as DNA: TGTGCCAGCAGCCGCGGGGGGACGGGCTATGGCTACACCTTC. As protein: CASSRGGTGYGYTF.